The 32 T cell receptor beta chains below come from one sample, sequenced in a study of blood T cell repertoires in COVID-19. Profiling relied on immunoSEQ multiplex PCR, and the TCRdb table lists in-frame clones only, not all of them. This sample has more than 250,000 clones, with 83% found just once. Sequencing used peripheral blood. The receptors here all came from a man between 60 and 75 years old who had recovered from COVID-19.

This chain links TRBV6-4 with TRBJ1-1; D uncertain. CDR1 and CDR2 from the germline V gene are MRHNA and SNTAGT. CDR3 size: 14 residues. V was clipped by 5 bases and J by 6 bases, with 16 bases between them. This chain's CDR3 is CASSQEGIEAEAFF. Here the CDR3 DNA reads TGTGCCAGCAGTCAGGAGGGAATTGAGGCTGAAGCTTTCTTT.

This chain uses TRBV12-1 with TRBJ1-2; TRBD1 is the table's D call, not checked against the DNA. TRBV12-1 is a listed pseudogene. The CDR3 runs to 14 residues. The CDR3 sequence: CASSFFRHNYGYTF. In nucleotides, the CDR3 is TGTGCCAGCAGCTTTTTTCGACACAACTATGGCTACACCTTC.

With regard to this clone: Different DNA sequences within this sample yield the same CDR3. The chain is built from TRBV12-3 or TRBV12-4 and TRBJ1-3; no reliable D call. The V end lost 9 bases, the J end lost 0 bases, and 3 bases lay between the germline ends. The CDR3 is 11 amino acids. CDR3 nucleotide sequence: TGTGCCAGTAGCTCTGGAAACACCATATATTTT. This sequence encodes CASSSGNTIYF.

This clone is a singleton in its sample. This chain uses TRBV6-4 with TRBJ1-5, with D possibly TRBD1 on 6 matching bases. CDR3 length: 15 residues. V dropped 4 bases and J dropped 0 bases, with 10 bases sitting between them. Germline-derived CDR1 and CDR2 are MRHNA and SNTAGT. The CDR3 DNA reads as TGTGCCAGCAGTGTCAGGGGTGATAGCAATCAGCCCCAGCATTTT. Amino acid sequence: CASSVRGDSNQPQHF.

V usage is TRBV6-5 and J usage is TRBJ1-1, with D maybe TRBD1 (5 bases). This CDR3 comprises 15 residues. CDR1 is MNHEY and CDR2 is SVGAGI in the germline V gene. The germline V and J ends were trimmed by 6 bases and 2 bases, with 16 bases remaining between them. The CDR3 sequence is CASRIETVGNTEAFF. The DNA of the CDR3 is TGTGCCAGCAGGATAGAGACAGTCGGCAACACTGAAGCTTTCTTT.

The V gene is TRBV18, the J gene TRBJ2-2, with D possibly TRBD1 on 5 matching bases. Germline V gene sequence: CDR1 KGHSH, CDR2 LQKENI. The CDR3 sequence is 15 residues long. Trimming took off 1 base at V and 2 bases at J, with 8 bases between the two ends. The CDR3 DNA reads as TGTGCCAGCTCACCACGACAGACCAACACCGGGGAGCTGTTTTTT. It encodes CASSPRQTNTGELFF.

This clone was detected a few times. The chain has TRBV7-2 and TRBJ1-3; TRBD1 matches 7 bases. The CDR3 loop spans 13 amino acids. With 5 bases clipped from V and 4 bases from J, the junction kept 2 bases outside the gene matches. The germline V gene has CDR1 SGHTA and CDR2 FQGNSA. The CDR3 bases are TGTGCCAGCAGCGCGGGACAGGGAAACACCATATATTTT. It encodes CASSAGQGNTIYF.

The chain has TRBV18 and TRBJ1-5, with TRBD1 identical over 7 bases. The length of the CDR3 is 16 residues. V lost 0 bases to trimming and J lost 3 bases; unmatched junction nucleotides: 5. Per germline, CDR1 KGHSH and CDR2 LQKENI. CDR3 nucleotides: TGTGCCAGCTCACCACCGGGGGACAGACTCAATCAGCCCCAGCATTTT. This translates into CASSPPGDRLNQPQHF.

This chain joins TRBV15 and TRBJ1-4, with 9 bases that match TRBD1. Germline lookup yields CDR1 LNHNV and CDR2 YYDKDF (reference sequence). V dropped 1 base and J dropped 10; count of bases not matched to a gene: 10. CDR3 size: 16 residues. CDR3 residues: CATSRVNRGLSRKLFF. In DNA form, the CDR3 reads TGTGCCACCAGCAGAGTCAACAGGGGGCTGAGTCGAAAACTGTTTTTT.

This chain links TRBV3-1 (or the pseudogene TRBV3-2) with TRBJ2-7; 10 bases align to TRBD1. Looked up from germline, CDR1 is LGHDT and CDR2 is YNNKEL (reference sequence). This CDR3 has 15 residues. V lost 7 bases, J lost 0 bases, and 6 bases stayed unmatched. This chain's CDR3 is CASNRGQGPSYEQYF. In nucleotides, the CDR3 is TGTGCCAGCAACCGGGGACAGGGGCCCTCCTACGAGCAGTACTTC.

This clone has only one observation. V and J are TRBV30 and TRBJ1-3; D call uncertain. V shed 4 bases and J shed 0 bases, with 7 bases lying between them. This CDR3 spans 13 amino acids. Germline V gene lookup returns CDR1 GTSNPN and CDR2 SVGIG (reference sequence). The DNA for the CDR3 is TGTGCCTGGAACAGCCTCTCTGGAAACACCATATATTTT. This translates into CAWNSLSGNTIYF.

This clone showed up just once. This chain links TRBV6-5 with TRBJ2-3, with D maybe TRBD1 (5 bases). Trimming left V 5 bases short and J 4 bases short, with 16 bases between. CDR3 length: 15 residues. CDR1 MNHEY and CDR2 SVGAGI come from the germline V gene. DNA for the CDR3: TGTGCCAGCAGTCGACAGAGCTTAAACGCAGATACGCAGTATTTT. Translation: CASSRQSLNADTQYF.

The chain recombines TRBV5-6 with TRBJ1-2, with D perhaps TRBD1 (5 bases). Germline-derived CDR1 and CDR2 are SGHDT and YYEEEE. This CDR3 contains 14 residues. Deletions cut 0 bases from V and 2 bases from J, with 8 bases between. This chain's CDR3 is CASSLGQLNYGYTF. The CDR3 DNA is TGTGCCAGCAGCTTGGGACAGCTAAACTATGGCTACACCTTC. Looking up the rest from reference TRBV5-6 and TRBJ1-2 gives the full variable domain: DAGVTQSPTHLIKTRGQQVTLRCSPKSGHDTVSWYQQALGQGPQFIFQYYEEEERQRGNFPDRFSGHQFPNYSSELNVNALLLGDSALYLCASSLGQLNYGYTFGSGTRLTVV.

This chain connects TRBV3-1 (or the pseudogene TRBV3-2) to TRBJ2-1; D ambiguous. Germline V gene sequence: CDR1 LGHDT, CDR2 YNNKEL (reference sequence). The CDR3 totals 11 residues. V was trimmed by 3 bases and J by 6 bases, leaving 3 bases between them. The DNA for the CDR3 is TGTGCCAGCAGCCAGGCCAATGAGCAGTTCTTC. Protein product: CASSQANEQFF.

The V and J genes are TRBV5-1 and TRBJ1-5, with TRBD1 as a possible D gene (5 bases). V gave up 4 bases and J gave up 3 bases, with 14 bases separating them. This CDR3 has 15 residues. Germline V lookup: CDR1 SGHRS, CDR2 YFSETQ. The CDR3 protein is CASSPGGGYNQPQHF. The CDR3 DNA is TGCGCCAGCAGCCCCGGGGGAGGGTACAATCAGCCCCAGCATTTT.

The chain combines TRBV6-1 with TRBJ1-5; 9 positions agree with TRBD1. Looked up from germline, CDR1 is MNHNS and CDR2 is SASEGT. The V segment lost 1 base and the J segment 5 bases; nucleotides outside the gene matches: 3. The CDR3 is made up of 15 amino acids. The CDR3 DNA is TGTGCCAGCAGTGAAGTGGGACAGGGATATCAGCCCCAGCATTTT. It encodes CASSEVGQGYQPQHF.

This clone was observed once. The rearrangement links TRBV3-1 (or the pseudogene TRBV3-2) to TRBJ2-1, with 8 bases identical to TRBD2. Germline CDR1 LGHDT, CDR2 YNNKEL (reference sequence). The J segment lost 4 bases and the V segment lost 5 bases, leaving 7 bases of the junction unmatched. The CDR3 has 15 amino acids. CDR3 sequence: CASSYPGGGYNEQFF. The CDR3 coding sequence is TGTGCCAGCAGCTATCCGGGGGGGGGATACAATGAGCAGTTCTTC.

The V call is TRBV15, the J call TRBJ2-3, with 7 bases lining up with TRBD1. The V gene's germline CDR1 is LNHNV and CDR2 YYDKDF (reference sequence). Trimming at V came to 10 bases and at J to 3 bases, leaving 13 bases not matched to a gene. There are 15 residues in the CDR3. The chain's CDR3 is CASQRQGIITDTQYF. The CDR3 DNA follows: TGTGCCAGCCAACGACAGGGAATTATTACAGATACGCAGTATTTT.

This clone has only one observation. J is TRBJ1-1 and V is TRBV18; tentative D call: TRBD1 (5 bases). The CDR3 contains 14 residues. V was pared by 3 bases and J by 6 bases, with 14 bases between. CDR1 is KGHSH, CDR2 LQKENI, per germline. CDR3 in amino acids: CASSPQGGTAEAFF. The CDR3 DNA follows: TGTGCCAGCTCACCCCAGGGAGGTACGGCTGAAGCTTTCTTT.

This clone was found a few times. V usage is TRBV7-9 and J usage is TRBJ1-5; TRBD1 agrees at 7 bases. CDR1 SEHNR and CDR2 FQNEAQ come from the germline V gene (reference sequence). V lost 5 bases, J lost 5 bases, and 3 bases stayed unmatched. This CDR3 comprises 13 residues. The CDR3, as DNA: TGTGCCAGCAGCGTCACAGGGGATCAGCCCCAGCATTTT. Its protein is CASSVTGDQPQHF.

The V call is TRBV12-5, the J call TRBJ2-7; D possibly corresponds to TRBD2 (6 bases). The V gene's germline CDR1 is LGHNT and CDR2 FRNRAP. This CDR3 has 12 amino acids. Trimming took 6 bases from V and 11 from J, leaving 17 bases between them. The CDR3 loop reads CASGGGERTKYF. The DNA of the CDR3 is TGTGCTAGTGGGGGGGGTGAACGTACAAAGTACTTC.

The chain combines TRBV2 with TRBJ1-4; a possible D gene is TRBD1 (6 bases). The CDR3 is 15 amino acids. The V gene's germline CDR1 is SNHLY and CDR2 FYNNEI. Trimming took off 5 bases at V and 6 bases at J, with 16 bases between the two ends. The CDR3 reads CASSYLQGGDEKLFF. The CDR3 DNA reads TGTGCCAGCAGTTACTTACAGGGAGGGGATGAAAAACTGTTTTTT.

The chain has TRBV6-5 and TRBJ2-3, with a tentative D call TRBD2 (6 bases). Trimming took off 5 bases at V and 6 bases at J, with 18 bases between the two ends. This CDR3 is 15 amino acids long. Looked up from germline, CDR1 is MNHEY and CDR2 is SVGAGI. Written as DNA, the CDR3 is TGTGCCAGCAGTCGCCTAGGGGAGGACTTGGATACGCAGTATTTT. This encodes CASSRLGEDLDTQYF.

This clone occurred a few times. The chain has TRBV5-5 and TRBJ2-7, with a tentative D call TRBD1 (5 bases). The germline gives CDR1 SGHKS, CDR2 YYEKEE (reference sequence). CDR3 length: 14 amino acids. The ends were cut back, 1 base at V and 1 base at J, with 9 bases in the middle. CDR3 region: CASSLFRVSYEQYF. CDR3 in DNA: TGTGCCAGCAGCTTGTTCAGGGTATCCTACGAGCAGTACTTC.

The chain is built from TRBV7-9 and TRBJ2-3, with a weak D call TRBD1 (6 bases). The CDR3 sequence is 17 residues long. Germline V gene lookup returns CDR1 SEHNR and CDR2 FQNEAQ (reference sequence). Trimming left V 8 bases short and J 2 bases short, with 23 bases between. This CDR3 reads CASSPLRSTGNTDTQYF. The CDR3 DNA is TGTGCCAGCTCCCCCTTAAGGAGTACAGGGAACACAGATACGCAGTATTTT.

The chain uses TRBV15 and TRBJ1-4; unclear D gene. CDR3 length: 15 amino acids. With 3 bases removed from V and 7 bases from J, the gap between germline ends came to 15 bases. Germline CDR1 is LNHNV and CDR2 is YYDKDF (reference sequence). In DNA form, the CDR3 reads TGTGCCACCAGCAGTTTATCTAGTAACGGTGAAAAACTGTTTTTT. Its protein is CATSSLSSNGEKLFF.

The chain carries TRBV19 and TRBJ2-1; 7 bases line up with TRBD2. The CDR3 is made up of 16 amino acids. V was clipped by 3 bases and J by 0 bases; unmatched bases: 5. Germline CDR1 and CDR2: LNHDA and SQIVND (reference sequence). CDR3 DNA sequence: TGTGCCAGTAGTATTTATCGCGGGAGCTCCTACAATGAGCAGTTCTTC. Encoded protein: CASSIYRGSSYNEQFF.

The chain is built from TRBV12-3 or TRBV12-4 and TRBJ1-1; unclear D gene. V was trimmed by 6 bases and J by 3 bases, leaving 8 bases between them. The CDR3 length is 12 residues. The CDR3 DNA reads TGTGCCAGCAGGCTTTCGGACACTGAAGCTTTCTTT. Protein: CASRLSDTEAFF.

This chain links TRBV4-2 with TRBJ1-6; TRBD1 agrees at 7 bases. Per germline, CDR1 LGHNA and CDR2 YNFKEQ. The trim removed 0 bases at V and 1 base at J, leaving 12 bases unmatched. The CDR3 is made up of 20 amino acids. Here the CDR3 DNA reads TGTGCCAGCAGCCAAGATACGAGGGGGCAGTTATGGTCCTATAATTCACCCCTCCACTTT. Residues: CASSQDTRGQLWSYNSPLHF.

The rearrangement links TRBV3-1 (or the pseudogene TRBV3-2) to TRBJ2-3; 7 bases line up with TRBD1. The CDR3 spans 17 residues. The V gene's germline CDR1 is LGHDT and CDR2 YNNKEL (reference sequence). Trimming cost V 0 bases and J 0 bases; bases outside gene matches: 6. As DNA, the CDR3 is TGTGCCAGCAGCCAAGAAAGGGGGCGGACTAGCACAGATACGCAGTATTTT. This codes for CASSQERGRTSTDTQYF.

The rearrangement links TRBV19 to TRBJ2-2; possibly TRBD1 for D (5 bases). The germline gives CDR1 LNHDA, CDR2 SQIVND (reference sequence). Trimming pared 7 bases from V and 4 bases from J, leaving 16 bases between. This CDR3 is 15 amino acids long. The CDR3 DNA reads TGTGCCAGTAAAACACAGGAGAGACGCACCGGGGAGCTGTTTTTT. Residues: CASKTQERRTGELFF.

A few counts support this clone. V usage is TRBV5-1 and J usage is TRBJ2-7; D is possibly TRBD1 (5 bases). The CDR3 sequence is 14 residues long. Trimming left V 3 bases short and J 6 bases short, with 16 bases between. Germline CDR1 SGHRS, CDR2 YFSETQ. The CDR3 sequence is CASSSQGGLGEQYF. The CDR3 DNA follows: TGCGCCAGCAGCTCCCAGGGCGGATTAGGCGAGCAGTACTTC.